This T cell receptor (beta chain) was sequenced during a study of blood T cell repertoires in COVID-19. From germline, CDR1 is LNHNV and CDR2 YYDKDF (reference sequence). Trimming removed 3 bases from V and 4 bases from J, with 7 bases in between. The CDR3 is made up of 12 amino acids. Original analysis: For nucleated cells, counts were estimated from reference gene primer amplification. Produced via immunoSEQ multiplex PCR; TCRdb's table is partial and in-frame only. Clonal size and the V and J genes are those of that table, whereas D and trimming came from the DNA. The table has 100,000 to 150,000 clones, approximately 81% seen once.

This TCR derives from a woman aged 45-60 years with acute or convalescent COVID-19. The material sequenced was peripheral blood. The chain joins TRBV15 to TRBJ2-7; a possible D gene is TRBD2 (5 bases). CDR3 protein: CATSRGAYEQYF. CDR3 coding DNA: TGTGCCACCAGCAGGGGAGCTTACGAGCAGTACTTC.